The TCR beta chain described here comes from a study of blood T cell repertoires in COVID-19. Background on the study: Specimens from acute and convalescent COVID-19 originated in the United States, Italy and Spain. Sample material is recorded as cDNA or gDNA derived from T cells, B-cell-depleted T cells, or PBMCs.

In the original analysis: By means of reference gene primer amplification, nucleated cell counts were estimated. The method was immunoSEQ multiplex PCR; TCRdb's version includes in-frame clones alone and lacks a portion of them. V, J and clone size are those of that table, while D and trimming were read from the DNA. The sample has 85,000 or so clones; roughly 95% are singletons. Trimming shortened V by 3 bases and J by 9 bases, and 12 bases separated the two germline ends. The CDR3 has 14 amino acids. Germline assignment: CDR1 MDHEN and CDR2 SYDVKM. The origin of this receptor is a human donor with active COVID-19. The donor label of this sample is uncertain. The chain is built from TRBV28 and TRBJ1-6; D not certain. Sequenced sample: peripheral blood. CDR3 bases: TGTGCCAGCAGTTTTGCCCCACGAGCTTCACCCCTCCACTTT. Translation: CASSFAPRASPLHF.